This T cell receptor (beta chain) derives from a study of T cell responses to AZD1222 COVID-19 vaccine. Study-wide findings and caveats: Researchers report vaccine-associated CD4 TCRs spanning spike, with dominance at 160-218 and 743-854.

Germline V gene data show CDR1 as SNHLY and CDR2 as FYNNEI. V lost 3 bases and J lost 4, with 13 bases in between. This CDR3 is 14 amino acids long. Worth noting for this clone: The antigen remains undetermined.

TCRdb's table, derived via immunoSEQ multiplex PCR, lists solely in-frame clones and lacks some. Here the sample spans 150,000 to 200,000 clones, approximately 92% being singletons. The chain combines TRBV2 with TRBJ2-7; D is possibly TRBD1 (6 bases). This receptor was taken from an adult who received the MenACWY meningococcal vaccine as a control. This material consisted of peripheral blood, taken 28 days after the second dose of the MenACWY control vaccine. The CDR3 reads CASSDRTVLYEQYF. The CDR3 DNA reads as TGTGCCAGCAGTGACCGGACAGTGCTGTACGAGCAGTACTTC.